The next 10 T cell receptor beta chains were all read from a single sample in a study of T cell changes during pregnancy in multiple sclerosis. Some clones are missing from TCRdb's copy, which holds only in-frame ones; the method was immunoSEQ multiplex PCR. The sample holds around 71,000 clones, roughly 94% seen once. The source was peripheral blood, collected after pregnancy. The receptors stem from a female donor with multiple sclerosis, enrolled in a pregnancy study.

Concerning this clone: Mismatch with germline at one junction end may stem from a read error. V gene TRBV5-4 combines with J gene TRBJ1-2; perhaps TRBD1 as D (5 bases). This CDR3 is 14 amino acids long. Looked up from germline, CDR1 is SGHNT and CDR2 is YYREEE (reference sequence). The DNA for the CDR3 is TGCGCCAGCAGCCCATCAGGGTACAAGAATGGCTACACCTTC. Translation gives CASSPSGYKNGYTF.

This clone was seen only once. This chain uses TRBV5-1 with TRBJ2-7, with 10 positions matching TRBD1. The CDR3 loop spans 14 amino acids. V dropped 0 bases and J dropped 7; count of bases not matched to a gene: 4. Germline V CDR1 and CDR2: SGHRS, YFSETQ. The DNA of the CDR3 is TGCGCCAGCAGCTTGGGACAGGGGGCTGAAGAGCAGTACTTC. It codes for CASSLGQGAEEQYF. Supplemented by reference TRBV5-1 and TRBJ2-7, the full variable domain reads KAGVTQTPRYLIKTRGQQVTLSCSPISGHRSVSWYQQTPGQGLQFLFEYFSETQRNKGNFPGRFSGRQFSNSRSEMNVSTLELGDSALYLCASSLGQGAEEQYFGPGTRLTVT.

CDR3 DNA: TGTGCCAGCAGTTATCAGAGGATGAACACTGAAGCTTTCTTT. As protein: CASSYQRMNTEAFF. The gene calls are TRBV6-5 and TRBJ1-1, with no clear D. The CDR3 extends over 14 amino acids. The ends were cut back, 3 bases at V and 0 bases at J, with 8 bases in the middle. Germline V gene data show CDR1 as MNHEY and CDR2 as SVGAGI.

The J gene is TRBJ2-3, the V gene TRBV6-5; 9 nucleotides line up with TRBD1. The germline CDR1 and CDR2 sequences are MNHEY and SVGAGI. CDR3 length: 15 residues. J gave up 0 bases and V 4 bases, and 2 bases lay outside the gene matches. CDR3 sequence (DNA): TGTGCCAGCAGTTGGACAGGGGCGAGCACAGATACGCAGTATTTT. Its protein is CASSWTGASTDTQYF.

This chain joins TRBV13 and TRBJ2-7, with 8 bases lining up with TRBD2. This CDR3 is 14 amino acids long. J lost 6 bases, V lost 5 bases, and 9 bases had no gene match. CDR1 is PRHDT and CDR2 is FYEKMQ in the germline V gene (reference sequence). DNA for the CDR3: TGTGCCAGCAGCCCGCTGACCGGGACTAGCGAGCAGTACTTC. As protein: CASSPLTGTSEQYF. Together with reference TRBV13 and TRBJ2-7, the CDR3 gives the full variable domain: AAGVIQSPRHLIKEKRETATLKCYPIPRHDTVYWYQQGPGQDPQFLISFYEKMQSDKGSIPDRFSAQQFSDYHSELNMSSLELGDSALYFCASSPLTGTSEQYFGPGTRLTVT.

This chain joins TRBV5-1 and TRBJ2-7; 13 positions agree with TRBD2. The CDR3 loop spans 15 amino acids. V shed 5 bases and J 0 bases; nucleotides not matched to a gene: 2. CDR1 and CDR2 (germline): SGHRS, YFSETQ. The CDR3 bases are TGCGCCAGCAGGGGACTAGCGGGACCCTCCTACGAGCAGTACTTC. Translating gives CASRGLAGPSYEQYF.

This chain joins TRBV7-8 and TRBJ2-1; 8 bases are a match to TRBD1. The CDR3 loop spans 16 amino acids. The germline V gene encodes CDR1 SGHVS and CDR2 FQNEAQ. Unmatched junction bases numbered 6, after V lost 1 base and J lost 4 bases. The CDR3 DNA sequence: TGTGCCAGCAGCTTAGGTGGACAGGGCTCTTACAATGAGCAGTTCTTC. This sequence encodes CASSLGGQGSYNEQFF. Full variable domain (outside the CDR3, taken from reference TRBV7-8 and TRBJ2-1): GAGVSQSPRYKVAKRGQDVALRCDPISGHVSLFWYQQALGQGPEFLTYFQNEAQLDKSGLPSDRFFAERPEGSVSTLKIQRTQQEDSAVYLCASSLGGQGSYNEQFFGPGTRLTVL.

The chain links TRBV4-1 to TRBJ2-2, with TRBD1 matching 9 bases. CDR1 MGHRA and CDR2 YSYEKL come from the germline V gene. Trimming cost V 1 base and J 4 bases; bases outside gene matches: 7. This CDR3 region has 17 residues. The CDR3 loop reads CASSQGPGQGSTGELFF. CDR3 coding DNA: TGCGCCAGCAGCCAAGGTCCCGGACAGGGGAGCACCGGGGAGCTGTTTTTT.

This clone appeared a single time. Within the sample, other DNA sequences also encode this same CDR3. The chain employs TRBV5-1 and TRBJ1-5; 11 nucleotides line up with TRBD1. CDR3 size: 14 residues. Germline V gene sequence: CDR1 SGHRS, CDR2 YFSETQ. V gave up 0 bases and J gave up 7 bases; unmatched junction bases: 0. DNA for the CDR3: TGCGCCAGCAGCTTGGGGACAGGGGGCCAGCCCCAGCATTTT. Protein sequence: CASSLGTGGQPQHF.

This chain links TRBV29-1 with TRBJ2-1; TRBD2 agrees at 13 bases. V shed 6 bases, J shed 9 bases, and the junction held 5 bases outside the gene matches. The V gene's germline CDR1 is SQVTM and CDR2 ANQGSEA. The CDR3 spans 13 residues. CDR3 in amino acids: CSVRTSGSTEQFF. The CDR3 nucleotides are TGCAGCGTACGGACTAGCGGGAGTACTGAGCAGTTCTTC.